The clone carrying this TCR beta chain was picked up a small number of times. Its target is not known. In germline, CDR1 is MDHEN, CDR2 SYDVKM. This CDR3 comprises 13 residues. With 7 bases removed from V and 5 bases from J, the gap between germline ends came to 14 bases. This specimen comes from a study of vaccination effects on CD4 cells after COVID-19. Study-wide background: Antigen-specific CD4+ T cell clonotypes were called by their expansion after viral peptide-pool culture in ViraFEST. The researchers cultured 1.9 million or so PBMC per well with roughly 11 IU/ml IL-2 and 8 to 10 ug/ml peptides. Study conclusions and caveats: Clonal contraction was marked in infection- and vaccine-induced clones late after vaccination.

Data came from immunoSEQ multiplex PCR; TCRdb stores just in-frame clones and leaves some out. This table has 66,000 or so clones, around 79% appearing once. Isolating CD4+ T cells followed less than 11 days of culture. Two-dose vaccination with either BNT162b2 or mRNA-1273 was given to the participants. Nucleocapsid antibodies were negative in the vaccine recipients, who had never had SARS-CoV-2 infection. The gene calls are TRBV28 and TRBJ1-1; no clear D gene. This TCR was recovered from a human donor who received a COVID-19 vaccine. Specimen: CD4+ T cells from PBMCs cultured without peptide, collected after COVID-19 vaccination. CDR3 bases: TGTGCCAGCATAACACGGGCAAGGACTGAAGCTTTCTTT. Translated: CASITRARTEAFF. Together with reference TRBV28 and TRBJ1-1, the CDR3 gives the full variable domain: DVKVTQSSRYLVKRTGEKVFLECVQDMDHENMFWYRQDPGLGLRLIYFSYDVKMKEKGDIPEGYSVSREKKERFSLILESASTNQTSMYLCASITRARTEAFFGQGTRLTVV.